The entry below gives a single T cell receptor (beta chain) sequence along with its context. The antigen remains unidentified. The sample belongs to a study of T cells after posttransplantation cyclophosphamide. Study-wide findings and caveats: Recipient CMV seropositivity and CMV reactivation strongly tracked TRB clonality. TRB overlap between skin or GI tissue T cells and blood was limited. Later post-transplant blood repertoires were often dominated by donor CD8+ memory clones.

Clones were read by immunoSEQ multiplex PCR, and TCRdb kept only the in-frame ones, dropping some. In the table there are tens of thousands of clones, around 93% of which are singletons. The related graft donor's blood sample was taken on the day of bone marrow donation. Specimen: PBMCs. This TCR derives from a woman aged 25 to 39 in good health and a related stem cell transplant donor.

The CDR3 loop is CASRERGESNQPQHF. The CDR3 DNA reads as TGCGCCAGCAGGGAAAGGGGCGAGAGCAATCAGCCCCAGCATTTT. This chain connects TRBV4-1 to TRBJ1-5, with D possibly TRBD1 on 5 matching bases. CDR1 is MGHRA and CDR2 is YSYEKL in the germline V gene. The CDR3 has 15 residues. V lost 6 bases and J lost 1, with 13 bases in between.